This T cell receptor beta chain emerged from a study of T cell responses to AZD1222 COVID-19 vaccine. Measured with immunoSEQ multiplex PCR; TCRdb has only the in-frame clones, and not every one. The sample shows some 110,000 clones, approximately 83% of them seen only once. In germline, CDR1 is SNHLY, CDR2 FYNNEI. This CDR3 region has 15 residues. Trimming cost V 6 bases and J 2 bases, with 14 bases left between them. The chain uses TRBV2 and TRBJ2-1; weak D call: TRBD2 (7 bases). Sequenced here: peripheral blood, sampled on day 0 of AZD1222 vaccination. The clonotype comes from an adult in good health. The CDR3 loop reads CASREQGGAYNEQFF. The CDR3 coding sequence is TGTGCCAGCAGGGAGCAAGGGGGGGCCTACAATGAGCAGTTCTTC.